This T cell receptor (beta chain) was sequenced in a study of vaccination and CD4 T cells after COVID-19. About the study: In the convalescent cohort, there were six males and four females, two of them Hispanic. Drawing of post-COVID samples took place a median roughly 97 days after diagnosis (range 35 to 161).

Oncomine TCR Beta short-read sequencing was applied to DNA from cultured CD4+ T cells. In TCRdb, the PCR reads were re-called with MiXCR into one record per CDR3 protein. In the table there are more than 4,500 distinct CDR3 sequences, more than 50% of which are singletons. Treatment indicated: roughly ten-day PBMC culture with coronavirus spike peptide pools or control peptides (ViraFEST assay). Notes on this clonotype: What it recognizes is unknown.

Per germline, CDR1 MDHEN and CDR2 SYDVKM. The ends were cut back, 2 bases at V and 3 bases at J, with 14 bases in the middle. This CDR3 comprises 16 residues. The chain employs TRBV28 and TRBJ1-5, with D maybe TRBD1 (6 bases). The sequencing input was CD4+ T cells from blood, cultured in vitro. This clonotype was obtained from a human donor who had recovered from COVID-19. CDR3 amino acids: CASSLGGQAINQPQHF. DNA for the CDR3: TGTGCCAGCAGTTTAGGGGGACAAGCAATCAATCAGCCCCAGCATTTT.